The 31 T cell receptor beta chains below were found in one sample sequenced in a study of CD8 T cells in Susac syndrome. RNA, at about 0.45 to 1 ug, was reverse transcribed with random hexamers. TCRdb processed the immunoSEQ multiplex PCR reads anew with MiXCR; each CDR3 protein has one entry. The sample includes some 97,000 distinct CDR3 sequences, 95% of them seen just once. Sequencing input: CD8+ T cells from PBMCs. These receptors originate from a human donor with Susac syndrome.

The chain couples TRBV3-1 to TRBJ1-1, with 7 bases matching TRBD1. The germline V gene encodes CDR1 LGHDT and CDR2 YNNKEL (reference sequence). CDR3 length: 18 residues. V was clipped by 3 bases and J by 5 bases; unmatched bases: 18. The CDR3 nucleotides read TGTGCCAGCAGCCAGATGCCCCGGGACAGACGGGTTGGGACTGAAGCTTTCTTT. Translating gives CASSQMPRDRRVGTEAFF.

The gene calls are TRBV28 and TRBJ2-2, with a tentative D call TRBD2 (5 bases). Germline CDR1 reads MDHEN; CDR2 reads SYDVKM. The CDR3 length is 15 residues. Trimming stripped 8 bases from V and 7 bases from J, with 20 bases between. The CDR3 loop is CASLGGSWYGGELFF. For the CDR3, the DNA is TGTGCCAGCCTCGGCGGGTCGTGGTATGGCGGGGAGCTGTTTTTT.

CDR3 region: CASSQGGTDNTNYGYTF. For the CDR3, the DNA is TGTGCCAGCAGCCAAGGGGGCACAGATAATACTAACTATGGCTACACCTTC. J is TRBJ1-2 and V is TRBV3-1, with D perhaps matching TRBD1 (5 bases). The V end lost 1 base, the J end lost 0 bases, and 15 bases lay between the germline ends. This CDR3 comprises 17 residues. CDR1 is LGHDT, CDR2 YNNKEL, per germline (reference sequence).

This clonotype came up once. V and J are TRBV20-1 and TRBJ2-6; D is perhaps TRBD1 (6 bases). Germline lookup yields CDR1 DFQATT and CDR2 SNEGSKA (reference sequence). Trimming removed 6 bases at V and 0 bases at J, with 15 bases between. CDR3 size: 16 residues. DNA for the CDR3: TGCAGTGCCGCAGGGGACGGAAGCTCTGGGGCCAACGTCCTGACTTTC. It encodes CSAAGDGSSGANVLTF.

The chain uses TRBV20-1 and TRBJ1-2; D is ambiguous. Germline V gene data show CDR1 as DFQATT and CDR2 as SNEGSKA (reference sequence). The CDR3 totals 11 residues. Trimming took 7 bases from V and 2 from J, leaving 8 bases between them. Here the CDR3 DNA reads TGCAGTGTCGGCCGCAACTATGGCTACACCTTC. Its translation is CSVGRNYGYTF.

The chain joins TRBV29-1 to TRBJ1-1; D not resolved. Germline V CDR1 and CDR2: SQVTM, ANQGSEA. This CDR3 spans 11 amino acids. V dropped 2 bases and J dropped 3 bases, with 4 bases sitting between them. CDR3 nucleotide sequence: TGCAGCGTTGAATACCACACTGAAGCTTTCTTT. Protein: CSVEYHTEAFF.

The chain uses TRBV20-1 and TRBJ1-2; perhaps TRBD1 as D (5 bases). Trimming left V 5 bases short and J 4 bases short, with 8 bases between. The CDR3 spans 11 residues. Germline CDR1 DFQATT, CDR2 SNEGSKA (reference sequence). The CDR3 coding sequence is TGCAGTGCTTACGACAGCTATGGCTACACCTTC. It is translated as CSAYDSYGYTF.

This rearrangement joins TRBV7-2 to TRBJ2-3; D gene unclear. The ends were cut back, 3 bases at V and 5 bases at J, with 15 bases in the middle. Germline-derived CDR1 and CDR2 are SGHTA and FQGNSA. The CDR3 totals 15 residues. CDR3 in DNA: TGTGCCAGCAGCTTGGGTGGCCCCTGGGGAGATACGCAGTATTTT. It is translated as CASSLGGPWGDTQYF. Filled out from reference TRBV7-2 and TRBJ2-3, the complete variable domain reads GAGVSQSPSNKVTEKGKDVELRCDPISGHTALYWYRQSLGQGLEFLIYFQGNSAPDKSGLPSDRFSAERTGGSVSTLTIQRTQQEDSAVYLCASSLGGPWGDTQYFGPGTRLTVL.

The rearrangement uses TRBV12-3 or TRBV12-4 and TRBJ2-5; tentatively, D is TRBD1 or TRBD2 (5 bases each). Trimming shortened V by 5 bases and J by 7 bases, and 14 bases separated the two germline ends. The CDR3 length is 13 residues. CDR3 sequence reads: CASSDLTEGTQYF. The CDR3 nucleotides read TGTGCCAGCAGTGACCTGACAGAGGGGACCCAGTACTTC.

The chain joins TRBV5-1 to TRBJ2-5; weak D call: TRBD1 (5 bases). Trimming stripped 0 bases from V and 5 bases from J, with 17 bases between. Germline V gene lookup returns CDR1 SGHRS and CDR2 YFSETQ. CDR3 length equals 16 residues. In DNA form, the CDR3 reads TGCGCCAGCAGCTTGGCCCCTGTTGGGGCGCGGGAGACCCAGTACTTC. Its translation: CASSLAPVGARETQYF.

This sequence joins TRBV2 and TRBJ2-1, with TRBD2 identical over 12 bases. J was trimmed by 2 bases and V by 8 bases; bases with no gene match: 7. This CDR3 comprises 16 residues. Per germline, CDR1 SNHLY and CDR2 FYNNEI. In DNA, the CDR3 is TGTGCCAGCCAAATACTAGCGGGAGGTACCTACAATGAGCAGTTCTTC. This encodes CASQILAGGTYNEQFF.

In its sample, this clonotype was seen a few times. This chain uses TRBV19 with TRBJ1-1; D not resolved. The CDR3 has 13 residues. From germline, CDR1 is LNHDA and CDR2 SQIVND (reference sequence). V was clipped by 5 bases and J by 0 bases, with 7 bases between them. CDR3 in DNA: TGTGCCAGTAGTCCGTCGATGAACACTGAAGCTTTCTTT. This gives the protein CASSPSMNTEAFF. The full variable domain, with the rest looked up from reference TRBV19 and TRBJ1-1, is DGGITQSPKYLFRKEGQNVTLSCEQNLNHDAMYWYRQDPGQGLRLIYYSQIVNDFQKGDIAEGYSVSREKKESFPLTVTSAQKNPTAFYLCASSPSMNTEAFFGQGTRLTVV.

This chain joins TRBV20-1 and TRBJ1-5, with D possibly TRBD1 on 5 matching bases. The CDR3 is 14 amino acids. Trimming took 5 bases from V and 1 from J, leaving 12 bases between them. From germline, CDR1 is DFQATT and CDR2 SNEGSKA (reference sequence). The CDR3 here is CSAGGGTSNQPQHF. The CDR3 nucleotides are TGCAGTGCTGGGGGAGGGACGAGCAATCAGCCCCAGCATTTT.

This chain joins TRBV27 and TRBJ2-1; no clear D. The CDR3 length is 12 residues. Deletions cut 5 bases from V and 10 bases from J, with 12 bases between. Germline values: CDR1 MNHEY, CDR2 SMNVEV (reference sequence). The CDR3, as DNA: TGTGCCAGCAGTGCATCCAAGGTCGAGCAGTTCTTC. Protein: CASSASKVEQFF.

The rearrangement uses TRBV4-1 and TRBJ2-1; possible D gene TRBD1, 5 bases. This CDR3 has 14 residues. The germline gives CDR1 MGHRA, CDR2 YSYEKL. The ends were cut back, 2 bases at V and 9 bases at J, with 14 bases in the middle. This chain's CDR3 is CASSQTGLKGEQFF. The CDR3 DNA is TGCGCCAGCAGCCAAACAGGTCTCAAGGGTGAGCAGTTCTTC.

The chain joins TRBV3-1 to TRBJ2-7; maybe TRBD1 (5 bases). This CDR3 is 14 amino acids long. Germline-derived CDR1 and CDR2 are LGHDT and YNNKEL (reference sequence). The V gene lost 1 base and the J gene lost 5 bases, with 12 bases spanning the gap. The CDR3: CASSQVVRANEQYF. DNA of the CDR3: TGTGCCAGCAGCCAAGTCGTCAGGGCCAACGAGCAGTACTTC.

V gene TRBV20-1 combines with J gene TRBJ2-1, with 7 bases lining up with TRBD2. With 2 bases clipped from V and 2 bases from J, the junction kept 9 bases outside the gene matches. The germline V gene encodes CDR1 DFQATT and CDR2 SNEGSKA (reference sequence). This CDR3 contains 16 residues. The CDR3 nucleotides read TGCAGTGCTAGACCACTAGCGCCCCGGACCTACAATGAGCAGTTCTTC. Its protein is CSARPLAPRTYNEQFF.

This clonotype has a single count. The V gene is TRBV6-5, the J gene TRBJ1-2; no definite D call. V lost 10 bases and J 2 bases, leaving 14 bases between the germline ends. Germline CDR1 MNHEY, CDR2 SVGAGI. The CDR3 has 13 residues. The CDR3, as DNA: TGTGCCACCACCCTCGGTGGAAACTATGGCTACACCTTC. Translated: CATTLGGNYGYTF.

The rearrangement uses TRBV29-1 and TRBJ2-3; TRBD1 aligns across 8 bases. V shed 7 bases, J shed 2 bases, and the junction held 11 bases outside the gene matches. Looked up from germline, CDR1 is SQVTM and CDR2 is ANQGSEA. The CDR3 is 15 amino acids. Written as DNA, the CDR3 is TGCAGCGCCGACCCCTGGGACAGGTCCACAGATACGCAGTATTTT. Its translation: CSADPWDRSTDTQYF.

V usage is TRBV14 and J usage is TRBJ2-5; 9 bases match TRBD2. V lost 0 bases, J lost 5 bases, and 13 bases stayed unmatched. Germline-derived CDR1 and CDR2 are SGHDN and FVKESK. There are 18 residues in the CDR3. The CDR3 nucleotides are TGTGCCAGCAGCCAAGATCTAGTCCTAGCGGGAACTCGGGAGACCCAGTACTTC. It codes for CASSQDLVLAGTRETQYF.

For the CDR3, the DNA is TGTGCCAGCAGCTCAGCGGGAGCGGGGGAGACCCAGTACTTC. This encodes CASSSAGAGETQYF. The chain uses TRBV7-3 and TRBJ2-5; 8 bases are shared with TRBD2. Germline CDR1 and CDR2: SGHTA and FQGTGA. The V gene end was trimmed by 4 bases and the J gene end by 5 bases; junction bases not matched to a gene: 6. The CDR3 sequence is 14 residues long.

V gene TRBV15 combines with J gene TRBJ2-3; 10 bases are shared with TRBD2. Germline values: CDR1 LNHNV, CDR2 YYDKDF (reference sequence). Trimming cost V 6 bases and J 5 bases; bases outside gene matches: 5. The CDR3 runs to 14 residues. CDR3 DNA sequence: TGTGCCACCAGTCTAGCGGGAGACTTAGATACGCAGTATTTT. Its translation: CATSLAGDLDTQYF.

This chain uses TRBV28 with TRBJ1-5; no firm D call. CDR1 is MDHEN, CDR2 SYDVKM, per germline. The CDR3 length is 14 residues. Trimming removed 4 bases from V and 7 bases from J, with 14 bases in between. CDR3: CASSSLGLEQPQHF. Here the CDR3 DNA reads TGTGCCAGCAGTTCATTAGGGTTGGAGCAGCCCCAGCATTTT.

The gene calls are TRBV6-5 and TRBJ2-2; D perhaps matches TRBD2 (5 bases). Germline V gene lookup returns CDR1 MNHEY and CDR2 SVGAGI. Trimming took off 0 bases at V and 0 bases at J, with 11 bases between the two ends. The CDR3 contains 17 residues. CDR3 nucleotide sequence: TGTGCCAGCAGTTACTCAGTGGAGGCTACGAACACCGGGGAGCTGTTTTTT. Its protein product is CASSYSVEATNTGELFF.

The CDR3 loop reads CASSQWESGAFF. The CDR3 DNA reads TGTGCCAGCAGCCAATGGGAGTCGGGAGCTTTCTTT. The rearrangement uses TRBV3-1 and TRBJ1-1; D remains unclear. CDR1 LGHDT and CDR2 YNNKEL come from the germline V gene (reference sequence). V was cut by 2 bases and J by 10 bases, with 11 bases left in between. CDR3 size: 12 residues.

The V gene is TRBV9, the J gene TRBJ1-1, with a weak D call TRBD1 (5 bases). Per germline, CDR1 SGDLS and CDR2 YYNGEE. The V end lost 7 bases, the J end lost 1 base, and 17 bases lay between the germline ends. The CDR3 length is 15 residues. The CDR3 is CASAPRQNRNTEAFF. DNA for the CDR3: TGTGCCAGCGCCCCCAGACAGAACCGGAACACTGAAGCTTTCTTT.

This clonotype has a single count. This chain links TRBV20-1 with TRBJ1-5; unclear D gene. The V end lost 4 bases, the J end lost 5 bases, and 12 bases lay between the germline ends. CDR1 and CDR2 (germline): DFQATT, SNEGSKA (reference sequence). This CDR3 spans 13 amino acids. CDR3 sequence (DNA): TGCAGTGCTATTACTGGATGGGATCAGCCCCAGCATTTT. Amino acids: CSAITGWDQPQHF.

V and J are TRBV4-2 and TRBJ2-7; no reliable D call. Trimming took 0 bases from V and 2 from J, leaving 14 bases between them. The CDR3 is made up of 16 amino acids. Germline CDR1 is LGHNA and CDR2 is YNFKEQ. CDR3 sequence reads: CASSQDRTQRAYEQYF. CDR3 in DNA: TGTGCCAGCAGCCAAGATCGGACCCAAAGGGCCTACGAGCAGTACTTC.

The chain has TRBV12-5 and TRBJ1-1; unclear D gene. Germline CDR1 and CDR2: LGHNT and FRNRAP. The V and J ends lost 2 bases and 4 bases respectively, with 11 bases between them. CDR3 length equals 14 residues. The CDR3 sequence: CASGLLVGGTEAFF. CDR3 nucleotide sequence: TGTGCTAGTGGTTTGCTAGTCGGAGGCACTGAAGCTTTCTTT. Complete variable domain (other parts from reference TRBV12-5 and TRBJ1-1): DARVTQTPRHKVTEMGQEVTMRCQPILGHNTVFWYRQTMMQGLELLAYFRNRAPLDDSGMPKDRFSAEMPDATLATLKIQPSEPRDSAVYFCASGLLVGGTEAFFGQGTRLTVV.

The chain is built from TRBV3-1 and TRBJ2-5; TRBD2 might be the D (6 bases). This CDR3 contains 11 residues. Trimming took 3 bases from V and 11 from J, leaving 10 bases between them. Germline V gives CDR1 LGHDT, CDR2 YNNKEL (reference sequence). Written as DNA, the CDR3 is TGTGCCAGCAGCCATCCGGGGGATCAGTACTTC. Translated, it gives CASSHPGDQYF.

The chain's CDR3 is CSARDLYQPQHF. The CDR3 DNA sequence: TGCAGTGCTAGAGATTTATATCAGCCCCAGCATTTT. The rearrangement links TRBV20-1 to TRBJ1-5, with D hard to call. V lost 0 bases and J 5 bases, leaving 5 bases between the germline ends. Looked up from germline, CDR1 is DFQATT and CDR2 is SNEGSKA (reference sequence). The CDR3 covers 12 residues.